This TCR beta chain is from a study of regulatory T cells in long-lasting Graves disease. This clonotype was observed at least ten times. Arm-PCR of CDR3 regions and iRepertoire HTBI primers were the basis on which TCR beta libraries were built. From the multiplex PCR reads, TCRdb called clonotypes with MiXCR, one entry per CDR3 protein. The repertoire holds about 460,000 distinct CDR3 sequences, 20% to 25% seen once, with around 14% in the top ten. Time point: persistent/refractory GD, antithyroid drugs over 5 years with positive TRAb. RNA from PBMCs was the source of the TCR library. Trimming removed 5 bases at V and 2 bases at J, with 18 bases between. This CDR3 is built from 16 residues. Per the germline V gene, CDR1 is MNHEY and CDR2 is SVGEGT.

The TCR was taken from a female donor with Graves disease. The sequencing here drew on peripheral blood mononuclear cells (PBMCs), taken when the disease was refractory, from a patient treated with antithyroid drugs. The V call is TRBV6-2 or TRBV6-3, the J call TRBJ2-5, with a weak D call TRBD2 (6 bases). The chain's CDR3 is CASSGGILGIQETQYF. The CDR3 DNA follows: TGTGCCAGCAGTGGGGGGATCCTCGGCATTCAAGAGACCCAGTACTTC.